The 20 T cell receptor beta chains reported below all come from one sample, sequenced in a study of cytomegalovirus exposure and HLA in healthy donors. Both 60 Vbeta primers and 13 Jbeta primers went into the PCR. Generated by immunoSEQ multiplex PCR, the TCRdb table keeps only in-frame clones and is missing some. The data contain roughly 120,000 clones, approximately 8.6% of them singletons. Sequencing input: PBMCs. These receptor sequences come from a middle-aged woman in good health and CMV-seropositive.

The V call is TRBV18, the J call TRBJ1-6; 7 bases are a match to TRBD1. The ends lost 3 bases at V and 6 bases at J; junction bases unmatched: 11. The CDR3 is 17 amino acids. Germline values: CDR1 KGHSH, CDR2 LQKENI. This chain's CDR3 is CASSPYPTNRGNSPLHF. CDR3 nucleotides: TGTGCCAGCTCACCCTACCCGACCAACAGGGGTAATTCACCCCTCCACTTT.

A few counts support this clone. Other nucleotide sequences from this sample produce the same CDR3. The gene calls are TRBV27 and TRBJ2-7, with TRBD1 as a possible D gene (6 bases). Between the trimmed V and J ends, which lost 3 bases and 3 bases, there was a span of 9 bases. This CDR3 spans 13 amino acids. Germline V lookup: CDR1 MNHEY, CDR2 SMNVEV (reference sequence). This chain's CDR3 is CASSLGRGYEQYF. In nucleotides, the CDR3 is TGTGCCAGCAGTTTGGGCAGGGGCTACGAGCAGTACTTC.

The rearrangement uses TRBV9 and TRBJ2-1; D remains unclear. Trimming removed 0 bases from V and 5 bases from J, with 6 bases in between. The CDR3 extends over 13 amino acids. The V gene's germline CDR1 is SGDLS and CDR2 YYNGEE. The DNA of the CDR3 is TGTGCCAGCAGCGTAGGAGGTCACAATGAGCAGTTCTTC. This sequence encodes CASSVGGHNEQFF.

This clone was detected a few times. V and J are TRBV10-3 and TRBJ1-5; possibly TRBD1 for D (5 bases). Looked up from germline, CDR1 is ENHRY and CDR2 is SYGVKD. Between the trimmed V and J ends, which lost 4 bases and 4 bases, there was a span of 11 bases. The CDR3 length is 14 residues. The CDR3, as DNA: TGTGCCATCAGTGGGGCAGGGTGGAATCAGCCCCAGCATTTT. It is translated as CAISGAGWNQPQHF.

V usage is TRBV2 and J usage is TRBJ1-5; 8 nucleotides match TRBD1. Germline V gene lookup returns CDR1 SNHLY and CDR2 FYNNEI. The CDR3 totals 15 residues. V shed 6 bases and J 6 bases; nucleotides not matched to a gene: 10. In DNA, the CDR3 is TGTGCCAGCAGCCGGGACAGGCCAGTAGGTCAGCCCCAGCATTTT. As protein: CASSRDRPVGQPQHF. The entire variable domain, with the rest obtained from reference TRBV2 and TRBJ1-5, is as follows: EPEVTQTPSHQVTQMGQEVILRCVPISNHLYFYWYRQILGQKVEFLVSFYNNEISEKSEIFDDQFSVERPDGSNFTLKIRSTKLEDSAMYFCASSRDRPVGQPQHFGDGTRLSIL.

The gene calls are TRBV2 and TRBJ2-4; TRBD1 might be the D (6 bases). With 0 bases removed from V and 1 base from J, the gap between germline ends came to 10 bases. This CDR3 contains 16 residues. In germline, CDR1 is SNHLY, CDR2 FYNNEI. The CDR3 loop reads CASSEAPGEAKNIQYF. CDR3 DNA sequence: TGTGCCAGCAGTGAAGCCCCAGGGGAGGCCAAAAACATTCAGTACTTC.

This clone was counted between two and nine times. The chain links TRBV11-2 to TRBJ1-4; D unresolved. This CDR3 is built from 12 residues. V dropped 3 bases and J dropped 7 bases, with 6 bases sitting between them. Germline V gene lookup returns CDR1 SGHAT and CDR2 FQNNGV. CDR3 loop: CASSLRGEKLFF. The DNA of the CDR3 is TGTGCCAGCAGCTTGAGAGGTGAAAAACTGTTTTTT.

This chain joins TRBV7-2 and TRBJ2-1; 11 bases line up with TRBD1. J lost 7 bases, V lost 2 bases, and 10 bases had no gene match. This CDR3 contains 17 residues. Germline CDR1 reads SGHTA; CDR2 reads FQGNSA. The CDR3 here is CASSLTGTGGGGNEQFF. The CDR3 region has the DNA TGTGCCAGCAGCTTAACCGGGACAGGGGGGGGTGGGAATGAGCAGTTCTTC.

This chain links TRBV27 with TRBJ1-1; TRBD1 is a possible D gene (5 bases). Germline-derived CDR1 and CDR2 are MNHEY and SMNVEV (reference sequence). Trimming stripped 3 bases from V and 3 bases from J, with 8 bases between. This CDR3 has 13 amino acids. For the CDR3, the DNA is TGTGCCAGCAGTTTGGGCAGGGACACTGAAGCTTTCTTT. Protein: CASSLGRDTEAFF.

There are a few counts of this clone. The chain combines TRBV6-6 with TRBJ2-7; 7 bases agree with TRBD1. Germline V CDR1 and CDR2: MNHNY, SVGAGI (reference sequence). The CDR3 is made up of 15 amino acids. After removal of 2 bases from V and 0 bases from J, the junction contained 4 bases not matched to a gene. CDR3 residues: CASSYGTASSYEQYF. In DNA form, the CDR3 reads TGTGCCAGCAGTTACGGGACAGCGAGCTCCTACGAGCAGTACTTC.

The rearrangement uses TRBV6-5 and TRBJ2-7; no reliable D call. Per germline, CDR1 MNHEY and CDR2 SVGAGI. The CDR3 sequence is 11 residues long. Trimming left V 4 bases short and J 10 bases short, with 11 bases between. For the CDR3, the DNA is TGTGCCAGCAGTTCTCCCCCCCTACAGTACTTC. Residues: CASSSPPLQYF.

This clone was detected a few times. This chain links TRBV11-2 with TRBJ1-4, with 9 nucleotides matching TRBD1. This CDR3 comprises 15 residues. The V segment lost 5 bases and the J segment 5 bases; nucleotides outside the gene matches: 6. CDR1 and CDR2 (germline): SGHAT, FQNNGV. CDR3 coding DNA: TGTGCCAGCAGCAAACTTGGGACAGGGAATGAAAAACTGTTTTTT. Translating it yields CASSKLGTGNEKLFF. Drawing the rest from reference TRBV11-2 and TRBJ1-4, the complete variable domain is EAGVAQSPRYKIIEKRQSVAFWCNPISGHATLYWYQQILGQGPKLLIQFQNNGVVDDSQLPKDRFSAERLKGVDSTLKIQPAKLEDSAVYLCASSKLGTGNEKLFFGSGTQLSVL.

This clone has just a few counts. The V gene is TRBV5-1, the J gene TRBJ1-1; weak D call: TRBD1 (5 bases). With 4 bases removed from V and 2 bases from J, the gap between germline ends came to 12 bases. Germline V lookup: CDR1 SGHRS, CDR2 YFSETQ. There are 14 residues in the CDR3. Written as DNA, the CDR3 is TGCGCCAGCAGCAGAAGACAGCTAAACACTGAAGCTTTCTTT. Translating it yields CASSRRQLNTEAFF.

The V and J genes are TRBV5-1 and TRBJ1-1; D unclear. CDR1 SGHRS and CDR2 YFSETQ come from the germline V gene. The V gene lost 0 bases and the J gene lost 4 bases, with 10 bases spanning the gap. This CDR3 has 14 residues. Here the CDR3 reads CASSLVGVSTEAFF. DNA of the CDR3: TGCGCCAGCAGCTTGGTGGGCGTAAGCACTGAAGCTTTCTTT.

This clone was seen more than once but under ten times. This chain uses TRBV5-4 with TRBJ1-3, with TRBD1 matching 7 bases. Trimming took 4 bases from V and 4 from J; bases not matched to a gene: 2. Germline CDR1 reads SGHNT; CDR2 reads YYREEE (reference sequence). CDR3 length: 13 amino acids. CDR3 sequence: CASSTGQGNTIYF. The CDR3 region has the DNA TGTGCCAGCAGCACGGGACAGGGAAACACCATATATTTT. Looking up the rest from reference TRBV5-4 and TRBJ1-3 gives the full variable domain: ETGVTQSPTHLIKTRGQQVTLRCSSQSGHNTVSWYQQALGQGPQFIFQYYREEENGRGNFPPRFSGLQFPNYSSELNVNALELDDSALYLCASSTGQGNTIYFGEGSWLTVV.

There are many counts of this clone. The rearrangement uses TRBV6-1 and TRBJ2-2, with a possible D match to TRBD1 (5 bases). Per the germline V gene, CDR1 is MNHNS and CDR2 is SASEGT. V lost 10 bases to trimming and J lost 0 bases, with 12 bases between them. The length of the CDR3 is 14 residues. The DNA of the CDR3 is TGTGCCATTCTACAGGTGCCGAACACCGGGGAGCTGTTTTTT. Its protein product is CAILQVPNTGELFF.

The CDR3 spells CASSLPGTYEQYF. CDR3 DNA: TGCGCCAGCAGCTTACCAGGGACCTACGAGCAGTACTTC. The chain employs TRBV5-1 and TRBJ2-7, with D possibly matching TRBD1 (5 bases). CDR1 is SGHRS and CDR2 is YFSETQ in the germline V gene. This CDR3 spans 13 amino acids. V gave up 2 bases and J gave up 2 bases, with 8 bases separating them.

The chain recombines TRBV19 with TRBJ2-1; 11 bases are shared with TRBD2. V gave up 4 bases and J gave up 6 bases; unmatched junction bases: 5. The length of the CDR3 is 15 residues. Germline assignment: CDR1 LNHDA and CDR2 SQIVND (reference sequence). CDR3 loop: CASSTLAGGPNEQFF. The CDR3 bases are TGTGCCAGTAGTACGCTAGCGGGGGGTCCCAATGAGCAGTTCTTC. Together with reference TRBV19 and TRBJ2-1, the CDR3 gives the full variable domain: DGGITQSPKYLFRKEGQNVTLSCEQNLNHDAMYWYRQDPGQGLRLIYYSQIVNDFQKGDIAEGYSVSREKKESFPLTVTSAQKNPTAFYLCASSTLAGGPNEQFFGPGTRLTVL.

In this sample, this clone turned up a few times. This chain connects TRBV2 to TRBJ1-1, with D unresolved. The V gene's germline CDR1 is SNHLY and CDR2 FYNNEI. CDR3 length equals 13 residues. V shed 6 bases and J shed 4 bases, with 12 bases lying between them. The CDR3 sequence: CASSTKGGTEAFF. The CDR3, as DNA: TGTGCCAGCAGCACCAAGGGAGGCACTGAAGCTTTCTTT.

The chain joins TRBV6-5 to TRBJ1-1; the D is unclear. V was clipped by 0 bases and J by 2 bases, with 7 bases between them. CDR1 and CDR2 from the germline V gene are MNHEY and SVGAGI. The CDR3 spans 14 residues. The chain's CDR3 is CASSYSMRNTEAFF. The CDR3 nucleotides are TGTGCCAGCAGTTACTCGATGAGAAACACTGAAGCTTTCTTT.